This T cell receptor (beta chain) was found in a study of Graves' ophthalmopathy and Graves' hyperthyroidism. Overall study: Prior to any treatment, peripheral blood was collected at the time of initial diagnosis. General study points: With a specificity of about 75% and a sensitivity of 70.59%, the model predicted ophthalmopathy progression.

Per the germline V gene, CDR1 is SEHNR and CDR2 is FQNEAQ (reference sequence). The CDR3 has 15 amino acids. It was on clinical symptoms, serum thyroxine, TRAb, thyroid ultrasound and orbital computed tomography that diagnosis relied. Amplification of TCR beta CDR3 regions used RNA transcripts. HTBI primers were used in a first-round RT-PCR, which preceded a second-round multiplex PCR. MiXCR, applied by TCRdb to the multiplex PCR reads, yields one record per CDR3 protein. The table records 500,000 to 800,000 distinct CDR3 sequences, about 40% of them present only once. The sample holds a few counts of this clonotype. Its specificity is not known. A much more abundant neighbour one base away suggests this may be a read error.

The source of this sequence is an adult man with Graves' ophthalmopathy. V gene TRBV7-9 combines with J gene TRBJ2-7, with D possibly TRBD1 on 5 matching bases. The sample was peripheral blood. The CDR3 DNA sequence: TGTGCCAGCGGCTTAGTTGGACACTCATCCTACGAGCAGTACTTC. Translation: CASGLVGHSSYEQYF.